These T cell receptor beta chains were read from a single sample in a study of neurological immune-mediated disorders. One entry per CDR3 protein results from TCRdb running MiXCR on the 5' RACE reads. This sample has fewer than 60,000 distinct CDR3 sequences; approximately 10% occur once, and the top ten carry 5.3%. The sequenced sample consisted of PBMCs. These TCRs come from a man in his 70s with HTLV-1-associated myelopathy (HAM/TSP). CDR3s include the opening cysteine and the closing phenylalanine or tryptophan. The D gene is left open where the match is weak. Some rows mark clone size as missing; the rest say once, few, many or name a class of expanded clone.

many	TRBV7-3	TRBJ2-3	TRBD1	TGTGCCAGCAGCCGTCTAGGGGGCGCCTATGGCACAGATACGCAGTATTTT	CASSRLGGAYGTDTQYF
many	TRBV5-1	TRBJ1-4	.	TGCGCCAGCAGCAAACCGGGACTCTATGAAAAACTGTTTTTT	CASSKPGLYEKLFF
few	TRBV11-3	TRBJ2-5	TRBD2	TGTGCCAGCAGCCGGGGGGGGGAAGAGACCCAGTACTTC	CASSRGGEETQYF
many	TRBV28	TRBJ2-6	TRBD1	TGTGCCAGCAGCCGAGCCAGGGGGCAAGGGGCCAACGTCCTGACTTTC	CASSRARGQGANVLTF
.	TRBV20-1	TRBJ2-3	.	TGCAGTGCTAGACTAGCTTCGGATACGCAGTATTTT	CSARLASDTQYF
many	TRBV10-3	TRBJ2-2	.	TGTGCCATCAGGGACCTCTCGAACACCGGGGAGCTGTTTTTT	CAIRDLSNTGELFF
many	TRBV5-1	TRBJ2-7	.	TGCGCCAGCAGCTTGGACAGCGAAAGATACGAGCAGTACTTC	CASSLDSERYEQYF
many	TRBV5-1	TRBJ1-4	.	TGCGCCAGCAGCCCCGGCCGCGGGGGGGGCAATGAAAAACTGTTTTTT	CASSPGRGGGNEKLFF
many	TRBV5-6	TRBJ2-5	TRBD2	TGTGCCAGCAGCGCTACTAGCGGACACTTTCAAGAGACCCAGTACTTC	CASSATSGHFQETQYF
.	TRBV20-1	TRBJ1-2	TRBD1	TGCAGTGCGGGTGGGACAGGGGGCGCTCGGAGCGGCTACACCTTC	CSAGGTGGARSGYTF
many	TRBV27	TRBJ2-7	TRBD2	TGTGCCAGCAGTTCAAAACTAGCGGAAGGGTATTCCTACGAGCAGTACTTC	CASSSKLAEGYSYEQYF
many	TRBV5-1	TRBJ2-5	.	TGCGCCAGCAGCTTGCAGGGACGGGAGACCCAGTACTTC	CASSLQGRETQYF
few	TRBV20-1	TRBJ1-6	.	TGCAGTGCTGGTCGACATGGGAACACACCCCTCCACTTT	CSAGRHGNTPLHF
many	TRBV18	TRBJ2-1	TRBD2	TGTGCCAGCTCATCTAGCGGCCGCTACAATGAGCAGTTCTTC	CASSSSGRYNEQFF
many	TRBV5-1	TRBJ2-7	TRBD2	TGCGCCAGCAGCCTCGGGACTAGCGGATACTACGAGCAGTACTTC	CASSLGTSGYYEQYF
many	TRBV20-1	TRBJ2-7	.	TGCAGTGTACTAGGGGGCTACGAGCAGTACTTC	CSVLGGYEQYF
many	TRBV20-1	TRBJ2-5	TRBD2	TGCAGTGCTTCGGGAGGCCAAGAGACCCAGTACTTC	CSASGGQETQYF
many	TRBV5-1	TRBJ2-7	.	TGCGCCAGCAGCTTGGAGGAGGGCCGGACCTACGAGCAGTACTTC	CASSLEEGRTYEQYF
.	TRBV10-2	TRBJ1-1	.	TGCGCCAGCAGTGATTACGGGCTTGAAGCTTTCTTT	CASSDYGLEAFF
once	TRBV27	TRBJ1-2	.	TGTGTCAGCAGTTCCGCCGGACGGATTAACTATGGCTACACCTTC	CVSSSAGRINYGYTF
many	TRBV3-1	TRBJ2-5	.	TGTGCCAGCAGCCAAGGTAGCCCAACGGGGGAGACCCAGTACTTC	CASSQGSPTGETQYF
medium-sized	TRBV20-1	TRBJ2-7	.	TGCAGTGCTGGGGACTACGAGCAGTACTTC	CSAGDYEQYF
.	TRBV4-3	TRBJ2-1	.	TGCGCCAGCAGCCATACACTGGATCCCTACAATGAGCAGTTCTTC	CASSHTLDPYNEQFF
many	TRBV5-1	TRBJ2-6	TRBD2	TGCGCCAGCAGCTTCCGGGGGGACCCCTCTGGGGCCAACGTCCTGACTTTC	CASSFRGDPSGANVLTF
many	TRBV7-2	TRBJ1-2	.	TGTGCCAGCAGCTTAGCAGGGAACTATGGCTACACCTTC	CASSLAGNYGYTF
.	TRBV2	TRBJ2-2	.	TGTGCCAGCACTGTTTATTCCTCCACCGGGGAGCTGTTTTTT	CASTVYSSTGELFF